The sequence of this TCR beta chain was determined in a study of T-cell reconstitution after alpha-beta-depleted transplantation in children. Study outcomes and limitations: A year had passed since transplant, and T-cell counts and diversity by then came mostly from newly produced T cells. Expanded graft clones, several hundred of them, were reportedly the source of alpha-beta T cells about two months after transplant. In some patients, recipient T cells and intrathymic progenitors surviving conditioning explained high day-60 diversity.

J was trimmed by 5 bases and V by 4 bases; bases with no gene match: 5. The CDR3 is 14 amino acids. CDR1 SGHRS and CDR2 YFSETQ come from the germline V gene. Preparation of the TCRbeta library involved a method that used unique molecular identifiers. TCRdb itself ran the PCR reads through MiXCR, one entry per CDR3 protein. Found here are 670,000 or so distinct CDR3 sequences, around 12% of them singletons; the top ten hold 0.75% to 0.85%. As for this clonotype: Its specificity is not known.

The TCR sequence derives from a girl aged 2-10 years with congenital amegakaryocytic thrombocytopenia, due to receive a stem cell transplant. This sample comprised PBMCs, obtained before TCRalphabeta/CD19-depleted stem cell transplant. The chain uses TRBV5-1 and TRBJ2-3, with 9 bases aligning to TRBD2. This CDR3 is CASSVPTSGDTQYF. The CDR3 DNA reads TGCGCCAGCAGCGTTCCGACTAGCGGAGATACGCAGTATTTT.